One T cell receptor (beta chain) is described in this entry. No cognate antigen has been identified for it. No per-base quality is available; no much larger clone lies one base away. To sequence the TCRbeta CDR3 region, genomic DNA was isolated from the sorted cells. The immunoSEQ Assay was used for sequencing of TCRbeta CDR3 regions. The clones in this table, taken by TCRdb from immuneACCESS, are in-frame only. Not every clone is retained; where verified, under half of the shortfall comes from an unresolved V gene, and the cause of the rest is unknown. This sample gives about 68,000 clones in total; under 90% of them show up just once. The ten most abundant clones make up 0.6% to 0.8% of the sample. This specimen belongs to a study of OX40 agonist ivuxolimab in advanced cancers. Concerning the study at large: Ivuxolimab, which targeted the costimulatory receptor OX40 (CD134), was an agonistic, fully human IgG2 monoclonal antibody. Three dose-escalation patients achieved partial responses, one with hepatocellular carcinoma and two with cutaneous melanoma. Among the roughly 52 dose-escalation patients, approximately 20 had hepatocellular carcinoma, about 15 melanoma, 9 renal cell carcinoma and 9 head and neck cancer. The paper covers the monotherapy dose-escalation part of the phase I ivuxolimab trial, which included N ≈ 50 patients. Intravenous ivuxolimab was administered to patients every 2 weeks at six dose levels: 0.01, 0.1, 0.3, 1.5, 3 and 10 mg/kg. The point of sequencing TCRbeta in the periphery was to test whether ivuxolimab changed TCR sequence diversity and drove clonal T-cell expansion. Patients were allowed to have had prior anti-PD-1, anti-PD-L1 or anti-CTLA-4 therapy, and 40% to 45% of the dose-escalation patients had previously received checkpoint inhibitors. The dose-escalation cohort was 82.7% male with a mean age of roughly 62 years, ranging from roughly 23 to 80. Paper-wide results and their limitations: Low levels of normalized T-cell clonal expansion were also shown by some nonresponding patients. In the 0.1-3.0 mg/kg groups, partial responders had among the lowest normalized peripheral clonal expansion, particularly in CD8+ T cells. At doses from 0.1 to 3.0 mg/kg, clonal expansion was seen in both CD4+ and CD8+ blood T cells between baseline and week 6. On average, CD8+ T cells showed more expanded clones than CD4+ T cells after ivuxolimab. The antigen specificity of the clonally expanded peripheral T cells was not determined.

CDR1 and CDR2 were assigned from the germline V gene as SGHRS and YFSETQ. The CDR3 holds 14 amino acids from the cysteine to the phenylalanine. Only CDR3 DNA is held: 42 bases, read in frame from base 1. Trimming at the junction amounts to 1 base on V and 4 bases on J, and the germline ends lie 9 bases apart. The trial excluded patients who had a history of autoimmune disease or were on systemic immunosuppression. Peripheral blood for TCR sequencing was collected from all dose cohorts at baseline, on cycle 4 day 1, and on cycle 7 day 1. The samples were taken from a phase I, first-in-human, multicenter, open-label dose-escalation trial of ivuxolimab. Adults with locally advanced or metastatic head and neck squamous cell, hepatocellular, melanoma or renal cell carcinoma were enrolled in the trial. Before TCR sequencing, CD4+ T cells and CD8+ T cells were sorted from peripheral blood as separate populations.

The specimen was CD4+ or CD8+ T cells sorted from blood, collected in a trial of the OX40 agonist ivuxolimab. In this chain, TRBV5-1 is recombined with TRBJ1-5; confidence is insufficient to name the D gene. This sequence was found in an adult with an advanced solid tumor such as melanoma, head and neck, liver or kidney cancer. The CDR3 protein: CASSLNTGNQPQHF. The nucleotides read TGCGCCAGCAGCTTGAATACGGGGAATCAGCCCCAGCATTTT.